What follows are 8 T cell receptor beta chains derived from one specimen sequenced in a study of post-analysis software for immune sequencing data. Sequencing libraries made from TCR beta cDNA carried unique molecular identifiers. TCRdb reanalysed the PCR reads using MiXCR and keeps one entry per CDR3 protein. The sample includes approximately 350,000 distinct CDR3 sequences, around a third of them seen just once. The study, taken as a whole, reports: Compared with controls, patients had more of roughly 5 TRBV segments, including TRBV5-6, TRBV5-1 and TRBV20-1.

These TCRs are of unknown antigen specificity. Specimen: blood. The receptors were sampled from a girl between 5 and 17 years old with multiple sclerosis.

Turning to this clonotype: This could be a read error, since a much larger clone is one nucleotide away. The chain has TRBV29-1 and TRBJ2-3; tentatively, D is TRBD1 (6 bases). CDR3 size: 15 residues. V lost 0 bases and J 7 bases, leaving 17 bases between the germline ends. Germline V gives CDR1 SQVTM, CDR2 ANQGSEA. The CDR3 reads CSVEDPGRGTNTQYF. Written as DNA, the CDR3 is TGCAGCGTTGAAGATCCCGGCAGGGGAACAAATACGCAGTATTTT.

The chain couples TRBV6-1 to TRBJ2-7; perhaps TRBD1 as D (6 bases). There are 15 residues in the CDR3. V lost 2 bases to trimming and J lost 2 bases, with 13 bases between them. Germline V gives CDR1 MNHNS, CDR2 SASEGT. CDR3 DNA sequence: TGTGCCAGCAGTGAACCCCTGGACAGTACCTACGAGCAGTACTTC. It yields the protein CASSEPLDSTYEQYF.

This chain connects TRBV29-1 to TRBJ2-1, with 8 bases lining up with TRBD2. CDR1 and CDR2 (germline): SQVTM, ANQGSEA. The ends lost 5 bases at V and 6 bases at J; junction bases unmatched: 3. The CDR3 is 12 amino acids. In DNA form, the CDR3 reads TGCAGCGTTCCGGGGGGGGTCAATGAGCAGTTCTTC. Translated, it gives CSVPGGVNEQFF.

This clonotype was found a few times. This chain joins TRBV6-5 and TRBJ1-2, with a tentative D call TRBD1 (5 bases). The CDR3 length is 14 residues. CDR1 is MNHEY, CDR2 SVGAGI, per germline. Between the trimmed V and J ends, which lost 0 bases and 6 bases, there was a span of 11 bases. The chain's CDR3 is CASSYSTPGDGYTF. DNA of the CDR3: TGTGCCAGCAGTTACTCGACCCCGGGGGATGGCTACACCTTC.

V is TRBV20-1 and J is TRBJ2-1; 15 positions agree with TRBD2. CDR3 length: 16 residues. V trimming: 3 bases; J trimming: 6 bases; junction bases outside the gene matches: 6. The germline gives CDR1 DFQATT, CDR2 SNEGSKA (reference sequence). CDR3 sequence reads: CSASLGLAGGRNEQFF. The CDR3 DNA follows: TGCAGTGCTAGTTTGGGACTAGCGGGGGGACGCAATGAGCAGTTCTTC.

This clonotype appeared a few times. This rearrangement joins TRBV7-3 to TRBJ2-1; D might be TRBD1 (6 bases). The CDR3 has 15 residues. V was trimmed by 5 bases and J by 7 bases, leaving 18 bases between them. Germline V CDR1 and CDR2: SGHTA, FQGTGA. The CDR3 nucleotides are TGTGCCAGCAGCGCGAGTGGGGGCCGGATTAATGAGCAGTTCTTC. It encodes CASSASGGRINEQFF.

This clonotype was observed a handful of times. The chain links TRBV20-1 to TRBJ1-2, with TRBD1 as a possible D gene (6 bases). From germline, CDR1 is DFQATT and CDR2 SNEGSKA (reference sequence). Trimming cost V 1 base and J 3 bases, with 12 bases left between them. The CDR3 consists of 14 residues. The CDR3 coding sequence is TGCAGTGCTAGAGTAGGGGGGCGAGACTATGGCTACACCTTC. Translation: CSARVGGRDYGYTF.

V usage is TRBV12-3 or TRBV12-4 and J usage is TRBJ2-7; D assignment may be TRBD1 or TRBD2 (5 bases each). The CDR3 runs 14 residues. With 5 bases removed from V and 6 bases from J, the gap between germline ends came to 17 bases. The CDR3 bases are TGTGCCAGCAGTATCACTAGGAAGGGGCTCGAGCAGTACTTC. This encodes CASSITRKGLEQYF.